The following is a TCR beta chain sequence with its context. Its antigen is unidentified. The PCR used 60 Vbeta and 13 Jbeta primers. The repertoire was sequenced with immunoSEQ multiplex PCR; TCRdb's copy has only in-frame clones and lacks some. Among 100,000 to 150,000 clones, about 84% were seen once, and the ten largest hold around 4%. V lost 7 bases and J lost 3, with 9 bases in between. Germline loops: CDR1 MNHEY, CDR2 SVGAGI. The CDR3 totals 12 residues. The data are from a study of cytomegalovirus exposure and HLA in healthy donors. Whole-study results and caveats: Testing in vitro showed a few CMV-associated chains specific for CMV antigens. A later analysis linked a missense DCLRE1C variant to TCR beta V- and J-gene trimming.

The chain links TRBV6-5 to TRBJ1-1; D possibly corresponds to TRBD1 (5 bases). The source material was PBMCs. This sequence originates from a man in his forties in good health and CMV-seronegative. The CDR3 reads CASKQGYTEAFF. Here the CDR3 DNA reads TGTGCCAGCAAGCAGGGCTACACTGAAGCTTTCTTT.